The source of this TCR beta chain is a study of ipilimumab plus nivolumab after autologous stem cell transplantation. Study as a whole: A median of roughly eight nivolumab and four to six ipilimumab doses were given.

Only a few counts were recorded for this clone. The CDR3 is made up of 14 amino acids. The germline V and J ends were trimmed by 3 bases and 0 bases, with 9 bases remaining between them. The germline gives CDR1 MNHNS, CDR2 SASEGT. Profiled with immunoSEQ multiplex PCR; TCRdb holds only in-frame clones, not every one. The sample includes approximately 18,000 clones, 81% of them seen just once. The chain has TRBV6-1 and TRBJ2-7; D possibly corresponds to TRBD2 (5 bases). This TCR derives from a male donor with diffuse large B-cell lymphoma. This material consisted of PBMCs, taken in a trial of ipilimumab plus nivolumab as post-transplant consolidation. CDR3 DNA sequence: TGTGCCAGCAGTGATGAGGGCCCCTCCTACGAGCAGTACTTC. It encodes CASSDEGPSYEQYF.